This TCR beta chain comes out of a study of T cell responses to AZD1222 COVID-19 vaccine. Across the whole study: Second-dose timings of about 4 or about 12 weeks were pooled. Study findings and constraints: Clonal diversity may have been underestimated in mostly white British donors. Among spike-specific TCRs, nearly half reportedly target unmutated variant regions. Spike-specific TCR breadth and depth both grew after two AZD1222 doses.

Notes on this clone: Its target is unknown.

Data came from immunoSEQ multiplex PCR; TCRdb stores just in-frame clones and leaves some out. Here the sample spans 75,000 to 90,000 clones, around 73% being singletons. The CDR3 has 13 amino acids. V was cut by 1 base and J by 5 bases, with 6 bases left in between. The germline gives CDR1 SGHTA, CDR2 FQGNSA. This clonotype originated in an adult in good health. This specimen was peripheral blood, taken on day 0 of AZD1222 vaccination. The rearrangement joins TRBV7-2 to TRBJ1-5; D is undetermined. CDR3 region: CASSLDRDQPQHF. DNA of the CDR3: TGTGCCAGCAGCTTAGATCGAGATCAGCCCCAGCATTTT.